A single sample gave rise to the 6 T cell receptor beta chains below, sequenced in a study of CD4 T cells in lung cancer. Here immunoSEQ multiplex PCR was the method, and the copy in TCRdb shows in-frame clones only, minus some. The repertoire table contains a few dozen clones. These receptors have no identified antigens. PBMCs were cultured roughly 12 days with mutant 27-mer peptides, then restimulated with peptide-pulsed autologous B cells. Live IFNgamma-secreting T cells were sorted after restimulation with peptide-pulsed B cells. Sorted cells were expanded at limiting dilution, roughly 3 or 10 per well, for about 13 to 22 days. Sequenced sample: a CD4+ T cell line or clone grown in culture. These receptors were collected from a human donor with non-small cell lung cancer. Some clones in this sample may be carry-over from other donors' samples.

This clone was recorded once. The gene calls are TRBV7-6 and TRBJ2-2, with D perhaps assigned TRBD1 or TRBD2 (6 bases each). Germline CDR1 reads SGHVS; CDR2 reads FNYEAQ. This CDR3 spans 17 amino acids. The V gene lost 5 bases and the J gene lost 3 bases, with 19 bases spanning the gap. The CDR3 here is CASSPSQAGGDTGELFF. The CDR3 bases are TGTGCCAGCAGCCCATCACAGGCCGGGGGCGACACCGGGGAGCTGTTTTTT.

Sample share makes this clone hyperexpanded. This rearrangement joins TRBV5-1 to TRBJ1-1; D not certain. Trimming shortened V by 0 bases and J by 3 bases, and 6 bases separated the two germline ends. The germline CDR1 and CDR2 sequences are SGHRS and YFSETQ. This CDR3 spans 13 amino acids. This chain's CDR3 is CASSLEVDTEAFF. CDR3 DNA sequence: TGCGCCAGCAGCTTGGAAGTCGACACTGAAGCTTTCTTT.

The chain joins TRBV4-1 to TRBJ1-3, with D possibly TRBD1 on 5 matching bases. The CDR3 loop spans 15 amino acids. V was clipped by 4 bases and J by 5 bases, with 15 bases between them. Germline V gene lookup returns CDR1 MGHRA and CDR2 YSYEKL. This chain's CDR3 is CASSPDRDPRNTIYF. CDR3 coding DNA: TGCGCCAGCAGCCCAGACCGGGACCCTCGAAACACCATATATTTT.

The gene calls are TRBV7-9 and TRBJ2-7; 12 bases align to TRBD2. The CDR3 has 17 residues. With 4 bases clipped from V and 2 bases from J, the junction kept 9 bases outside the gene matches. Germline CDR1 SEHNR, CDR2 FQNEAQ (reference sequence). This chain's CDR3 is CASSSISGLAGAYEQYF. DNA for the CDR3: TGTGCCAGCAGCTCCATCTCGGGACTAGCGGGTGCCTACGAGCAGTACTTC.

V and J are TRBV28 and TRBJ1-2; the D gene is possibly TRBD1 (6 bases). Germline CDR1 is MDHEN and CDR2 is SYDVKM. The CDR3 sequence is 13 residues long. V was clipped by 5 bases and J by 4 bases, with 11 bases between them. CDR3 DNA sequence: TGTGCCAGCAGTGTGACAGGTGTCTATGGCTACACCTTC. This codes for CASSVTGVYGYTF.

The chain is built from TRBV19 and TRBJ1-1, with D possibly matching TRBD1 (5 bases). The germline gives CDR1 LNHDA, CDR2 SQIVND (reference sequence). CDR3 size: 16 residues. Trimming stripped 4 bases from V and 1 base from J, with 16 bases between. The CDR3 DNA reads TGTGCCAGTAGTACTATAGGGGAGAGACGGAACACTGAAGCTTTCTTT. It specifies CASSTIGERRNTEAFF. The entire variable domain, with the rest obtained from reference TRBV19 and TRBJ1-1, is as follows: DGGITQSPKYLFRKEGQNVTLSCEQNLNHDAMYWYRQDPGQGLRLIYYSQIVNDFQKGDIAEGYSVSREKKESFPLTVTSAQKNPTAFYLCASSTIGERRNTEAFFGQGTRLTVV.